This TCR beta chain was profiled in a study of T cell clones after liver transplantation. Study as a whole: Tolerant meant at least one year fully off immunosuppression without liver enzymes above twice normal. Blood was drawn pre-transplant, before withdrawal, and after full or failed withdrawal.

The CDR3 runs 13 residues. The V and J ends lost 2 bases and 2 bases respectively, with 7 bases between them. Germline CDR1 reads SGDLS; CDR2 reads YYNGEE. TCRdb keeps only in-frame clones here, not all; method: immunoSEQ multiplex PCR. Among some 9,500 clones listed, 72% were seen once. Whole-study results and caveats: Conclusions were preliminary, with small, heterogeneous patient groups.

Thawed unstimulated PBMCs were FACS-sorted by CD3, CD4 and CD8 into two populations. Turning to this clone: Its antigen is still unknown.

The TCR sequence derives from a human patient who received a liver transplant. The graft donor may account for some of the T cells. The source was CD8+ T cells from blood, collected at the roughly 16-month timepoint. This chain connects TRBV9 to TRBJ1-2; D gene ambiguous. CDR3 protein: CASSVTRNYGYTF. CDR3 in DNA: TGTGCCAGCAGCGTGACCAGGAACTATGGCTACACCTTC.